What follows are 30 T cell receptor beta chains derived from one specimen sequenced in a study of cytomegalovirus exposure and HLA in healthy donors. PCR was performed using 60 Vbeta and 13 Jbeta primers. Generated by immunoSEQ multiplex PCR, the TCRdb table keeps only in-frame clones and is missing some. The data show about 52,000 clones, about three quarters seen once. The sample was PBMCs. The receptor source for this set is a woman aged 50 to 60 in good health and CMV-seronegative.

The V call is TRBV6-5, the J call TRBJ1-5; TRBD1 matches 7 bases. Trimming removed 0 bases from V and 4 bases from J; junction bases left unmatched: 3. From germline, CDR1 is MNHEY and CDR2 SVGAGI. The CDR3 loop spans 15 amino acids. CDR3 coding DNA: TGTGCCAGCAGTTACTCGGGACAGTCAAATCAGCCCCAGCATTTT. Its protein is CASSYSGQSNQPQHF.

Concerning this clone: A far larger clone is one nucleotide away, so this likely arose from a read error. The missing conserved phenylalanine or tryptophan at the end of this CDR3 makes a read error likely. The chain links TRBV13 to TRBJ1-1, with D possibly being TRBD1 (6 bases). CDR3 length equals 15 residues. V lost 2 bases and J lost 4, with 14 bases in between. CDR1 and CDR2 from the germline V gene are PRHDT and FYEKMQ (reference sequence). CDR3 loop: CASSLRGALSTEAFV. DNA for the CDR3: TGTGCCAGCAGCTTACGGGGGGCACTGAGCACTGAAGCTTTCGTT.

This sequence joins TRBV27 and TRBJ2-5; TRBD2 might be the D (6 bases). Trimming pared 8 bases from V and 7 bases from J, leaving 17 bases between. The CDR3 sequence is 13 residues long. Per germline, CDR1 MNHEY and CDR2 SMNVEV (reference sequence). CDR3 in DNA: TGTGCCAGCGGATCGACTTTGGGGGGGACCCAGTACTTC. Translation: CASGSTLGGTQYF.

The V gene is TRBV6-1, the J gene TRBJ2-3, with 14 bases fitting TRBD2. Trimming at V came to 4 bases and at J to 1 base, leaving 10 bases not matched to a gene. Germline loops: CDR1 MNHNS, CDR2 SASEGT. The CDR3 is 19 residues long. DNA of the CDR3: TGTGCCAGCAGTGCGGGACTAGCGGGGGCAATAATCCGCACAGATACGCAGTATTTT. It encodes CASSAGLAGAIIRTDTQYF.

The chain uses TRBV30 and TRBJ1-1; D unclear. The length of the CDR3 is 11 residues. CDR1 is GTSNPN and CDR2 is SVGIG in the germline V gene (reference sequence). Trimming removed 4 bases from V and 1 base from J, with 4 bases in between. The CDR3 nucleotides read TGTGCCTGGAAAGCGAACACTGAAGCTTTCTTT. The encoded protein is CAWKANTEAFF.

CDR3 sequence: CAWSAGSPGNTIYF. The CDR3 DNA sequence: TGTGCCTGGAGTGCCGGTTCCCCTGGAAACACCATATATTTT. The V gene is TRBV30, the J gene TRBJ1-3; the D is unclear. Between the trimmed V and J ends, which lost 1 base and 2 bases, there was a span of 9 bases. Looked up from germline, CDR1 is GTSNPN and CDR2 is SVGIG (reference sequence). The CDR3 loop spans 14 amino acids. The whole variable domain, filled in from reference TRBV30 and TRBJ1-3, reads SQTIHQWPATLVQPVGSPLSLECTVEGTSNPNLYWYRQAAGRGLQLLFYSVGIGQISSEVPQNLSASRPQDRQFILSSKKLLLSDSGFYLCAWSAGSPGNTIYFGEGSWLTVV.

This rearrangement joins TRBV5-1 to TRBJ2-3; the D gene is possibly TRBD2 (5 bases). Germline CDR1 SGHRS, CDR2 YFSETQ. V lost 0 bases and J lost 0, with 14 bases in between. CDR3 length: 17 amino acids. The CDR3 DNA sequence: TGCGCCAGCAGCTTGGGACGGAGCGGAACTAGCACAGATACGCAGTATTTT. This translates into CASSLGRSGTSTDTQYF.

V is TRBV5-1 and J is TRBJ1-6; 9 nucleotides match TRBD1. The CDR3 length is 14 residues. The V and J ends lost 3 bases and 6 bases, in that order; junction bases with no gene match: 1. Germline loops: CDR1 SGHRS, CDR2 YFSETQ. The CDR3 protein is CASSWTGVNSPLHF. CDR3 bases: TGCGCCAGCAGCTGGACAGGGGTTAATTCACCCCTCCACTTT.

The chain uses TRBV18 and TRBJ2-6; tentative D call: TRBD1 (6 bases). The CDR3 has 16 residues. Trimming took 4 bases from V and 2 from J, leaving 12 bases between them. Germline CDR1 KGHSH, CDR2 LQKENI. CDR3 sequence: CASSLTGRTGANVLTF. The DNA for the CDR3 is TGTGCCAGCTCACTGACAGGACGGACTGGGGCCAACGTCCTGACTTTC.

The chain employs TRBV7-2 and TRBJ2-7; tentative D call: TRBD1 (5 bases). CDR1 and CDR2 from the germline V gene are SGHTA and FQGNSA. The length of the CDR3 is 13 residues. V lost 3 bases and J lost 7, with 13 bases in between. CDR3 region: CASSFPQVREQYF. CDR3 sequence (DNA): TGTGCCAGCAGCTTCCCACAGGTGAGGGAGCAGTACTTC.

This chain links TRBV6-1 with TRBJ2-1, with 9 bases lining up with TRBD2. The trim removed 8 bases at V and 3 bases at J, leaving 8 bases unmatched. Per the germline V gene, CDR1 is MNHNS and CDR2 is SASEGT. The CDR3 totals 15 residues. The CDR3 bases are TGTGCCAGCCCCCTGCGGACTAGCGACTACAATGAGCAGTTCTTC. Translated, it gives CASPLRTSDYNEQFF.

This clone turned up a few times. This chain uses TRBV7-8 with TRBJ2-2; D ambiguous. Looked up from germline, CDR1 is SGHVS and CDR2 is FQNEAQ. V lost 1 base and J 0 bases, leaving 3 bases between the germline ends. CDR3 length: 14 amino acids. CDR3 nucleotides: TGTGCCAGCAGCTTAGGTACGAACACCGGGGAGCTGTTTTTT. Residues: CASSLGTNTGELFF.

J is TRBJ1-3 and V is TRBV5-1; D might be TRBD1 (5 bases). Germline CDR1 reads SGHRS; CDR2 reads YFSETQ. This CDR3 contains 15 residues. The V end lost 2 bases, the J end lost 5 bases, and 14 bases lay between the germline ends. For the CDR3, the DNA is TGCGCCAGCAGCTTCGGGGGAAATAATAGAAACACCATATATTTT. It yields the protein CASSFGGNNRNTIYF.

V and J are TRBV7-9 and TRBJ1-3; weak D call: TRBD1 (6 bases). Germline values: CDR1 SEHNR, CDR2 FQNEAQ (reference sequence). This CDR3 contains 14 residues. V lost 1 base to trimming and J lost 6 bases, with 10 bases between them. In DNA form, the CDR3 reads TGTGCCAGCAGCTTAGACTACAGGGAAAACACCATATATTTT. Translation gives CASSLDYRENTIYF.

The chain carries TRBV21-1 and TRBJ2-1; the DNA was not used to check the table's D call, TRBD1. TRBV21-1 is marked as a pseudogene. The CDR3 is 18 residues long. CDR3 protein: CASSKGREDSLPINEQFF. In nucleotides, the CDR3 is TGTGCCAGCAGCAAGGGGCGAGAAGACAGCCTTCCAATCAATGAGCAGTTCTTC.

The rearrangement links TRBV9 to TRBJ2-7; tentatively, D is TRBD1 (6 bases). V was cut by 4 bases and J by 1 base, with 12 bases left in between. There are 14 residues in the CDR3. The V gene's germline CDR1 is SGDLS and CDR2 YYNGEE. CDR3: CASSSGQTSYEQYF. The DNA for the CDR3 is TGTGCCAGCAGCTCCGGACAGACTTCCTACGAGCAGTACTTC.

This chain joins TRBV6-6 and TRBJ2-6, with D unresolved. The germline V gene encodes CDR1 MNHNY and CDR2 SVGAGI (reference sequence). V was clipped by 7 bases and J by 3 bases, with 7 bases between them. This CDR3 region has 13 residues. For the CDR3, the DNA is TGTGCCAGCACCCCCGGTGGGGCCAACGTCCTGACTTTC. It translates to CASTPGGANVLTF.

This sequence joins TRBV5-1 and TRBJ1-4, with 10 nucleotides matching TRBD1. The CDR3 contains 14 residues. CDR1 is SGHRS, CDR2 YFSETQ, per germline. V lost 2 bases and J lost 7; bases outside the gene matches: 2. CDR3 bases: TGCGCCAGCAGCTTCGGACAGGGGGGTGAAAAACTGTTTTTT. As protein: CASSFGQGGEKLFF.

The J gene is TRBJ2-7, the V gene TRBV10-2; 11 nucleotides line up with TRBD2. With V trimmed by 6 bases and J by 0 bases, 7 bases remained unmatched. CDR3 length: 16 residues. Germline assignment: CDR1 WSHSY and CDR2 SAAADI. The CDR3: CASRGLTSGGSYEQYF. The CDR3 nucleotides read TGCGCCAGCAGGGGTCTCACTAGCGGGGGCTCCTACGAGCAGTACTTC.

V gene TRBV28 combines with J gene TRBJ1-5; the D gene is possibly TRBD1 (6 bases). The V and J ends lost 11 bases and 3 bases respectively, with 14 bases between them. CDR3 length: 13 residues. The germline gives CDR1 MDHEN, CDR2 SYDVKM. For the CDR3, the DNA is TGTGCCGGCGGGAGGGGGGTCAATCAGCCCCAGCATTTT. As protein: CAGGRGVNQPQHF.

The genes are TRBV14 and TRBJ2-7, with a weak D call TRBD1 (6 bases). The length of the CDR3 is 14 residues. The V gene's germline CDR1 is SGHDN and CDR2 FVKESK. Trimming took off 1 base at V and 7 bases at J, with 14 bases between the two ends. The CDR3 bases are TGTGCCAGCAGCCAAGGCCAGGGGCTCGGGGAGCAGTACTTC. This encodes CASSQGQGLGEQYF.

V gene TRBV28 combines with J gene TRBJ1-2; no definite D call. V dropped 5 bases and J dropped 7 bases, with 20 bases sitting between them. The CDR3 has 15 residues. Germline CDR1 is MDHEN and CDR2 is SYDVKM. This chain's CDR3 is CASSAPGDNILGYTF. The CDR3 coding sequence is TGTGCCAGCAGTGCCCCCGGTGACAACATCCTTGGCTACACCTTC.

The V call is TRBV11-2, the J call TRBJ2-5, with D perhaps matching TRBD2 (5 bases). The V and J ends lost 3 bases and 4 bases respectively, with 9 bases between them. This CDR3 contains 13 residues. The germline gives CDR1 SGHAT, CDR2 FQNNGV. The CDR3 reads CASSLPGLETQYF. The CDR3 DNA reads TGTGCCAGCAGCTTGCCGGGGTTAGAGACCCAGTACTTC.

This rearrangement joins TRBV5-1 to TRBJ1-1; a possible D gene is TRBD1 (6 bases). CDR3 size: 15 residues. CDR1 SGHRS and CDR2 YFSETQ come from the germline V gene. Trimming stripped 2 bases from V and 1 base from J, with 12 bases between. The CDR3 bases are TGCGCCAGCAGCTTTACAGGGTCGGGGAACACTGAAGCTTTCTTT. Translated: CASSFTGSGNTEAFF.

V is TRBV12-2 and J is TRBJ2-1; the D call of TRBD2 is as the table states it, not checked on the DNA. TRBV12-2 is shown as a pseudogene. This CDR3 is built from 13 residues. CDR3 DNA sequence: TGTGCAAGTCGCTTCCGTCGGTCGGGTCGGCAGTTCTTC. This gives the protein CASRFRRSGRQFF.

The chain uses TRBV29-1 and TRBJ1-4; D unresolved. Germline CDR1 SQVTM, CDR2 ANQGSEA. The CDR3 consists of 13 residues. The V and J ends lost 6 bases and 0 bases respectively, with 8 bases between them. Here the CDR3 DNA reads TGCAGCGTCCGGGATGCAACTAATGAAAAACTGTTTTTT. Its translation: CSVRDATNEKLFF.

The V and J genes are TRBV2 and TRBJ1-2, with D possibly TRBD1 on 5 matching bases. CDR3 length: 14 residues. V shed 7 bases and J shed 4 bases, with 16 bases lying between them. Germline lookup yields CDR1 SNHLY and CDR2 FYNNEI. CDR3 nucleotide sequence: TGTGCCAGCATCAAGGAGCAGGGCGCCTATGGCTACACCTTC. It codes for CASIKEQGAYGYTF.

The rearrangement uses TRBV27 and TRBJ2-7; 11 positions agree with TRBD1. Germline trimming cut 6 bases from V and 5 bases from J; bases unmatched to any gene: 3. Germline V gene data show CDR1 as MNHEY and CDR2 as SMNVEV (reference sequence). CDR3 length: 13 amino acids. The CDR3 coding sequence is TGTGCCAGCAGCCGGGACAGGGGGGACGAGCAGTACTTC. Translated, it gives CASSRDRGDEQYF.

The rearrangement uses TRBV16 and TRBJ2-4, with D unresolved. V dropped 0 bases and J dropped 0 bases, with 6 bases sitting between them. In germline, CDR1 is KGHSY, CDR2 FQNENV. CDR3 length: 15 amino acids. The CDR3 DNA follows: TGTGCCAGCAGCCAATCGCAACTAGCCAAAAACATTCAGTACTTC. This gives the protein CASSQSQLAKNIQYF.

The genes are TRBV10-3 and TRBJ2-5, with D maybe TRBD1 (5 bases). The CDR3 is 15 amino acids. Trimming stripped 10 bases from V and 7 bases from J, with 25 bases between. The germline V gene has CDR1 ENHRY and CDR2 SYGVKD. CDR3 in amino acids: CATLAVDASQGTQYF. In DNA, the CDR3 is TGTGCCACCCTGGCTGTAGACGCGTCCCAGGGGACCCAGTACTTC.